A selection of T cell receptor beta chains follows, all from one sample in a study of blood T cell repertoires in COVID-19. This table comes from immunoSEQ multiplex PCR, and its TCRdb copy is limited to in-frame clones, with some not included. The sample comprises roughly 240,000 clones, more than 75% of which are singletons, and roughly 1.9% rests with the top ten. Sequenced material: PBMCs or T cells enriched from blood (not recorded which). The receptors originated from a woman between 45 and 65 years old who had recovered from COVID-19. Both conserved end residues are part of each CDR3. The D gene is left open where the match is weak. Only some rows state a clone size, as once, few, many or a class for expanded clones.

d_call: -; v_call: TRBV18; clone_size: -; j_call: TRBJ1-5; cdr3_nt: TGTGCCAGCTCACTTGGGCGCGGGAATCAGCCCCAGCATTTT; cdr3_aa: CASSLGRGNQPQHF
d_call: -; v_call: TRBV20-1; clone_size: -; j_call: TRBJ2-3; cdr3_nt: TGCAGTGCTAGTCCCAGGGTACCGGATACGCAGTATTTT; cdr3_aa: CSASPRVPDTQYF
d_call: TRBD2; v_call: TRBV11-3; clone_size: -; j_call: TRBJ2-5; cdr3_nt: TGTGCCAGCAGCTTAATTATAAGCGGGGGGAGCCAAGAGACCCAGTACTTC; cdr3_aa: CASSLIISGGSQETQYF
d_call: TRBD2; v_call: TRBV10-2; clone_size: -; j_call: TRBJ2-7; cdr3_nt: TGCGCCAGCAGTGGGGCAGCGGGGGGGGCCTACGAGCAGTACTTC; cdr3_aa: CASSGAAGGAYEQYF
d_call: TRBD1; v_call: TRBV14; clone_size: once; j_call: TRBJ1-1; cdr3_nt: TGTGCCAGCAGCCCACACCGGGGACAGGGGATGGTCACTGAAGCTTTCTTT; cdr3_aa: CASSPHRGQGMVTEAFF
d_call: -; v_call: TRBV18; clone_size: -; j_call: TRBJ1-1; cdr3_nt: TGTGCCAGCTCACAGCCGGGACAGAACACTGAAGCTTTCTTT; cdr3_aa: CASSQPGQNTEAFF
d_call: TRBD2; v_call: TRBV4-1; clone_size: -; j_call: TRBJ2-1; cdr3_nt: TGCGCCAGCAGCCAATTTAGCGGGGGGGCCTCATACAATGAGCAGTTCTTC; cdr3_aa: CASSQFSGGASYNEQFF
d_call: TRBD1; v_call: TRBV7-9; clone_size: -; j_call: TRBJ2-5; cdr3_nt: TGTGCCAGCAGCTTAGGGGACAGGGCTTTGGAGACCCAGTACTTC; cdr3_aa: CASSLGDRALETQYF
d_call: TRBD1; v_call: TRBV19; clone_size: -; j_call: TRBJ1-1; cdr3_nt: TGTGCCAGTAGTAGATCCGGACAGGGTTTTTTCGAAGCTTTCTTT; cdr3_aa: CASSRSGQGFFEAFF
d_call: -; v_call: TRBV7-3; clone_size: -; j_call: TRBJ2-2; cdr3_nt: TGTGCCAGCAGCCAGAGACTAGTTCCCCCCGGGGAGCTGTTTTTT; cdr3_aa: CASSQRLVPPGELFF
d_call: TRBD2; v_call: TRBV30; clone_size: -; j_call: TRBJ2-7; cdr3_nt: TGTGCCAGCCGGGGGGGCCGGGACGCCTACGAGCAGTACTTC; cdr3_aa: CASRGGRDAYEQYF
d_call: -; v_call: TRBV3-1/TRBV3-2; clone_size: -; j_call: TRBJ2-7; cdr3_nt: TGTGCCAGCAGCCCCTACGGGCTAGCCCTCTCCTACGAGCAGTACTTC; cdr3_aa: CASSPYGLALSYEQYF
d_call: -; v_call: TRBV6-1; clone_size: few; j_call: TRBJ1-4; cdr3_nt: TGTGCCAGCAGTGACAGATTTAATGAAAAACTGTTTTTT; cdr3_aa: CASSDRFNEKLFF
d_call: -; v_call: TRBV20-1; clone_size: -; j_call: TRBJ2-5; cdr3_nt: TGCAGTGCTATCGAGCAAGAGACCCAGTACTTC; cdr3_aa: CSAIEQETQYF
d_call: TRBD2; v_call: TRBV10-1; clone_size: -; j_call: TRBJ2-1; cdr3_nt: TGCGCCAGCAGTCCCTGGCGGGGGGAATACAATGAGCAGTTCTTC; cdr3_aa: CASSPWRGEYNEQFF
d_call: -; v_call: TRBV6-5; clone_size: -; j_call: TRBJ2-3; cdr3_nt: TGTGCCAGCAGCCCCGGCGGGTCTTATAGAGATACGCAGTATTTT; cdr3_aa: CASSPGGSYRDTQYF
d_call: TRBD2; v_call: TRBV28; clone_size: -; j_call: TRBJ2-2; cdr3_nt: TGTGCCAGCAGTTTGAATAGCGGGAGGGCCACCGGGGAGCTGTTTTTT; cdr3_aa: CASSLNSGRATGELFF
d_call: -; v_call: TRBV3-1/TRBV3-2; clone_size: -; j_call: TRBJ2-7; cdr3_nt: TGTGCCAGCAGCCCGCCTTGGGGAGTGGACGAGCAGTACTTC; cdr3_aa: CASSPPWGVDEQYF
d_call: -; v_call: TRBV29-1; clone_size: -; j_call: TRBJ1-2; cdr3_nt: TGCAGCGTTAAAGGTAACAGCCCGTACGACTACACCTTC; cdr3_aa: CSVKGNSPYDYTF
d_call: -; v_call: TRBV11-2; clone_size: once; j_call: TRBJ2-1; cdr3_nt: TGTGCCAGCAGCTTAGTAGTAAGAAGTGAGCAGTTCTTC; cdr3_aa: CASSLVVRSEQFF
d_call: -; v_call: TRBV9; clone_size: -; j_call: TRBJ2-7; cdr3_nt: TGTGCCAGCGACCCAGGAATCTCGGGGCAGGCCCTGGAGGGCGAGCAGTACTTC; cdr3_aa: CASDPGISGQALEGEQYF
d_call: -; v_call: TRBV4-1; clone_size: -; j_call: TRBJ2-1; cdr3_nt: TGCGCCAGCAGCCAAGATAGCATAGAGCCTTACAATGAGCAGTTCTTC; cdr3_aa: CASSQDSIEPYNEQFF
d_call: TRBD1; v_call: TRBV27; clone_size: -; j_call: TRBJ1-5; cdr3_nt: TGTGCCAGCGGAAGCCGGGACAGGAGCAATCAGCCCCAGCATTTT; cdr3_aa: CASGSRDRSNQPQHF
d_call: TRBD1; v_call: TRBV7-2; clone_size: -; j_call: TRBJ1-2; cdr3_nt: TGTGCCAGCAGCTCGGACAGGGGCTTCGGTGGCTACACCTTC; cdr3_aa: CASSSDRGFGGYTF
d_call: -; v_call: TRBV21-1; clone_size: -; j_call: TRBJ1-6; cdr3_nt: TGTGCCAGCAACCCGACGACAGGGATTGAAATCGAATCACCCCTCCACTTT; cdr3_aa: CASNPTTGIEIESPLHF
d_call: TRBD1; v_call: TRBV10-3; clone_size: -; j_call: TRBJ1-5; cdr3_nt: TGTGCCATCAGAGAAACAGGGGGGAATCAGCCCCAGCATTTT; cdr3_aa: CAIRETGGNQPQHF
d_call: -; v_call: TRBV14; clone_size: -; j_call: TRBJ1-1; cdr3_nt: TGTGCCAGCAGCCCCTGGACAGAGACTGAAGCTTTCTTT; cdr3_aa: CASSPWTETEAFF
d_call: -; v_call: TRBV19; clone_size: -; j_call: TRBJ1-5; cdr3_nt: TGTGCCAGTAGTATTCGGGAATCGGGCAATCAGCCCCAGCATTTT; cdr3_aa: CASSIRESGNQPQHF
d_call: -; v_call: TRBV3-1/TRBV3-2; clone_size: -; j_call: TRBJ1-2; cdr3_nt: TGTGCCAGCAGCCAAGATTCCCGGGGGTGGTTTGATGACTACACCTTC; cdr3_aa: CASSQDSRGWFDDYTF
d_call: TRBD2; v_call: TRBV29-1; clone_size: -; j_call: TRBJ2-1; cdr3_nt: TGCAGCGTTGGCCGCGGGAGCTCCTACAATGAGCAGTTCTTC; cdr3_aa: CSVGRGSSYNEQFF
d_call: -; v_call: TRBV7-8; clone_size: -; j_call: TRBJ2-7; cdr3_nt: TGTGCCAGCAGCTTACCCGGGATGGGCTCCTACGAGCAGTACTTC; cdr3_aa: CASSLPGMGSYEQYF
d_call: TRBD1; v_call: TRBV4-1; clone_size: -; j_call: TRBJ1-5; cdr3_nt: TGCGCCAGCAGCCAAGGCCCGGACAGGGAAAATCAGCCCCAGCATTTT; cdr3_aa: CASSQGPDRENQPQHF
d_call: -; v_call: TRBV7-3; clone_size: -; j_call: TRBJ1-1; cdr3_nt: TGTGCCAGCAGCTTAGGAGGGATTAACACTGAAGCTTTCTTT; cdr3_aa: CASSLGGINTEAFF
d_call: -; v_call: TRBV29-1; clone_size: -; j_call: TRBJ2-1; cdr3_nt: TGCAGCGTTGAAGAACCTTCGCCGGGACTGAACAATGAGCAGTTCTTC; cdr3_aa: CSVEEPSPGLNNEQFF
d_call: TRBD2; v_call: TRBV6-5; clone_size: -; j_call: TRBJ2-1; cdr3_nt: TGTGCCAGCAAAAAGACGGGGGGCAATGAGCAGTTCTTC; cdr3_aa: CASKKTGGNEQFF
d_call: TRBD2; v_call: TRBV5-1; clone_size: -; j_call: TRBJ2-1; cdr3_nt: TGCGCCAGCAGCCCCGGGACTAGCGGGTACAATGAGCAGTTCTTC; cdr3_aa: CASSPGTSGYNEQFF
d_call: -; v_call: TRBV29-1; clone_size: few; j_call: TRBJ1-2; cdr3_nt: TGCAGCGTTGGTATTAACTATGGCTACACCTTC; cdr3_aa: CSVGINYGYTF
d_call: -; v_call: TRBV4-3; clone_size: -; j_call: TRBJ2-3; cdr3_nt: TGCGCCAGCAGCCAAGAGTATCGCGGGGTCGAATATTTT; cdr3_aa: CASSQEYRGVEYF
d_call: TRBD1; v_call: TRBV3-1/TRBV3-2; clone_size: -; j_call: TRBJ1-5; cdr3_nt: TGTGCCAGCAGCGAGCGTCGGAGGGACAGGGGTGCTCAGCCCCAGCATTTT; cdr3_aa: CASSERRRDRGAQPQHF
d_call: -; v_call: TRBV27; clone_size: -; j_call: TRBJ1-1; cdr3_nt: TGTGCCAGCAGTTTATTTACAGGGATGAACACTGAAGCTTTCTTT; cdr3_aa: CASSLFTGMNTEAFF
d_call: -; v_call: TRBV5-6; clone_size: -; j_call: TRBJ1-2; cdr3_nt: TGTGCCAGCAGCACCGGGAACTATGGCTACACCTTC; cdr3_aa: CASSTGNYGYTF
d_call: -; v_call: TRBV12-1; clone_size: -; j_call: TRBJ1-2; cdr3_nt: TGTGCCGTTTCGGGGGGAGTGGACGGCTACACCTTC; cdr3_aa: CAVSGGVDGYTF
d_call: -; v_call: TRBV5-1; clone_size: -; j_call: TRBJ1-6; cdr3_nt: TGCGCCAGCAGCTTGTTCGGTCAAAGCATCCCTTCACCCCTCCACTTT; cdr3_aa: CASSLFGQSIPSPLHF
d_call: -; v_call: TRBV18; clone_size: -; j_call: TRBJ2-2; cdr3_nt: TGTGCCAGCTCAGCCACCAGTCCTAACACCGGGGAGCTGTTTTTT; cdr3_aa: CASSATSPNTGELFF
d_call: -; v_call: TRBV11-3; clone_size: -; j_call: TRBJ1-1; cdr3_nt: TGTGCCAGCAGCCGCCGTGTGAAGGGGGACACTGAAGCTTTCTTT; cdr3_aa: CASSRRVKGDTEAFF
d_call: -; v_call: TRBV27; clone_size: -; j_call: TRBJ2-7; cdr3_nt: TGTGCCAGCAGCAAGAGACGAGGGGGGGTAGGGGAGCCGTACGAGCAGTACTTC; cdr3_aa: CASSKRRGGVGEPYEQYF
d_call: TRBD1; v_call: TRBV28; clone_size: -; j_call: TRBJ2-1; cdr3_nt: TGTGCCAGCAGTTTGAGGACAGGGTTGTTCTTC; cdr3_aa: CASSLRTGLFF
d_call: -; v_call: TRBV19; clone_size: -; j_call: TRBJ1-1; cdr3_nt: TGTGCCAGTAGTATTACGGTGCAGAACACTGAAGCTTTCTTT; cdr3_aa: CASSITVQNTEAFF
d_call: -; v_call: TRBV3-1/TRBV3-2; clone_size: -; j_call: TRBJ1-1; cdr3_nt: TGTGCCAGCAGCCAAACGGTAGGCTTCGGGGAAGCTTTCTTT; cdr3_aa: CASSQTVGFGEAFF
d_call: -; v_call: TRBV19; clone_size: -; j_call: TRBJ1-3; cdr3_nt: TGTGCCAGTGGCAGGGCCTCCTCTGGAAACACCATATATTTT; cdr3_aa: CASGRASSGNTIYF
d_call: -; v_call: TRBV9; clone_size: once; j_call: TRBJ1-3; cdr3_nt: TGTGCCAGCAGCGTAGGGGGCGTCTCTGGAAACACCATATATTTT; cdr3_aa: CASSVGGVSGNTIYF
d_call: -; v_call: TRBV28; clone_size: -; j_call: TRBJ1-1; cdr3_nt: TGTGCCAGCAGTTTACGCGGTCCGTTGAACACTGAAGCTTTCTTT; cdr3_aa: CASSLRGPLNTEAFF
d_call: TRBD1; v_call: TRBV6-5; clone_size: -; j_call: TRBJ1-2; cdr3_nt: TGTGCCAGCAGTAGACAGGGGGCTAACTATGGCTACACCTTC; cdr3_aa: CASSRQGANYGYTF